The 8 T cell receptor beta chains listed next were all sequenced from one sample in a study of vaccination and CD4 T cells after COVID-19. The antigens of these receptors remain unknown. Treatment of the sample: approximately 9-day PBMC culture with coronavirus spike peptide pools or control peptides (ViraFEST assay). An Oncomine TCR Beta short-read assay was used to sequence the DNA from cultured CD4+ T cells. Using its own MiXCR run on the PCR reads, TCRdb lists one record per CDR3 protein. The sample has some 18,000 distinct CDR3 sequences; around 58% are singletons. Sequencing was done on a sample of CD4+ T cells from blood, cultured in vitro. These receptors originate from a human donor who had recovered from COVID-19.

This chain uses TRBV7-8 with TRBJ1-6, with 7 bases matching TRBD1. The CDR3 is 16 amino acids. V lost 4 bases, J lost 7 bases, and 10 bases stayed unmatched. The germline gives CDR1 SGHVS, CDR2 FQNEAQ. CDR3 sequence (DNA): TGTGCCAGCAGCTCACAAATGACAGGGACCAATTCACCCCTCCACTTT. Residues: CASSSQMTGTNSPLHF.

This chain joins TRBV19 and TRBJ2-2, with 11 bases matching TRBD1. V lost 6 bases to trimming and J lost 6 bases; unmatched junction nucleotides: 3. CDR3 length equals 14 residues. The germline CDR1 and CDR2 sequences are LNHDA and SQIVND (reference sequence). The CDR3 protein is CASRDRGRAGELFF. The CDR3 DNA sequence: TGTGCCAGTAGGGACAGGGGGCGTGCCGGGGAGCTGTTTTTT.

J is TRBJ2-3 and V is TRBV11-2; D is unresolved. Germline V gives CDR1 SGHAT, CDR2 FQNNGV. This CDR3 is built from 13 residues. V dropped 4 bases and J dropped 6 bases, with 11 bases sitting between them. The CDR3 reads CASSSHPPDTQYF. The CDR3 nucleotides read TGTGCCAGCAGCTCCCACCCCCCGGATACGCAGTATTTT.

The chain couples TRBV7-3 to TRBJ2-1, with D perhaps TRBD1 (6 bases). Trimming removed 5 bases at V and 6 bases at J, with 11 bases between. Germline-derived CDR1 and CDR2 are SGHTA and FQGTGA. The CDR3 loop spans 13 amino acids. Written as DNA, the CDR3 is TGTGCCAGCAGCCCTCGGGACACCAATGAGCAGTTCTTC. Protein product: CASSPRDTNEQFF. Full variable domain (rest looked up from reference TRBV7-3 and TRBJ2-1): GAGVSQTPSNKVTEKGKYVELRCDPISGHTALYWYRQSLGQGPEFLIYFQGTGAADDSGLPNDRFFAVRPEGSVSTLKIQRTERGDSAVYLCASSPRDTNEQFFGPGTRLTVL.

The chain carries TRBV6-1 and TRBJ2-1; TRBD2 is a possible D gene (5 bases). CDR1 MNHNS and CDR2 SASEGT come from the germline V gene. The length of the CDR3 is 18 residues. The germline V and J ends were trimmed by 6 bases and 2 bases, with 23 bases remaining between them. As DNA, the CDR3 is TGTGCCAGCAGCGTCCAACTAGATTTAACGTATACCTACAATGAGCAGTTCTTC. Amino acids: CASSVQLDLTYTYNEQFF.

This clonotype was detected only a few times. The CDR3 DNA reads TGCAGTGCTAGCCCCTCCCGACAGGGGCCAAACACCGGGGAGCTGTTTTTT. Translating it yields CSASPSRQGPNTGELFF. The chain carries TRBV20-1 and TRBJ2-2, with TRBD1 matching over 8 bases. The CDR3 contains 17 residues. The V segment lost 3 bases and the J segment 2 bases; nucleotides outside the gene matches: 11. Germline CDR1 and CDR2: DFQATT and SNEGSKA (reference sequence).

The rearrangement joins TRBV6-2 or TRBV6-3 to TRBJ2-6; tentative D call: TRBD1 (5 bases). The CDR3 consists of 18 residues. V was clipped by 5 bases and J by 1 base, with 18 bases between them. Germline V CDR1 and CDR2: MNHEY, SVGEGT. The CDR3 loop reads CASSHQGRLRSGANVLTF. DNA of the CDR3: TGTGCCAGCAGTCACCAGGGTCGTCTTAGGTCTGGGGCCAACGTCCTGACTTTC.

The V and J genes are TRBV29-1 and TRBJ2-5; 10 positions agree with TRBD1. CDR3 size: 13 residues. Germline trimming cut 8 bases from V and 4 bases from J; bases unmatched to any gene: 7. Per the germline V gene, CDR1 is SQVTM and CDR2 is ANQGSEA. The CDR3, as DNA: TGCAGCCTACGACAGGGGGCGGGAGAGACCCAGTACTTC. This translates into CSLRQGAGETQYF.